This T cell receptor (beta chain) comes out of a study of CD8+ T cells in alopecia areata. Indicated treatment: oral pan-JAK inhibitor, 5-10 mg twice daily. J lost 12 bases, V lost 0 bases, and 9 bases had no gene match. CDR3 length: 16 amino acids. Looked up from germline, CDR1 is MNHEY and CDR2 is SMNVEV (reference sequence). RNA was extracted and reverse transcribed into cDNA as the sequencing template. Assay used: immunoSEQ multiplex PCR; TCRdb lists only in-frame clones, some missing. The sample lists approximately 300,000 clones; more than 45% were seen once. The clonotype was recovered from a human donor with alopecia areata. The chain employs TRBV27 and TRBJ2-1; TRBD1 aligns across 12 bases. Sequenced material: CD4+ T cells sorted from blood, taken at week 24, from a patient treated with tofacitinib. CDR3 coding DNA: TGTGCCAGCAGTTTATCGTTGGGACAGGGGGCGCTGGGGCAGTTCTTC. It is translated as CASSLSLGQGALGQFF.